Listed below are T cell receptor beta chains from one sample, sequenced in a study of shared clonotypes between healthy human individuals. The data were produced by immunoSEQ multiplex PCR, yet TCRdb's version contains in-frame clones alone and is incomplete. The table records over 2 million clones, over 85% of them present only once. Sequencing was carried out using naive CD4+ T cells sorted from blood. Receptors originate from a young man in good health. CDR3s include the opening cysteine and the closing phenylalanine or tryptophan. A D gene is named only where the DNA matches it firmly.

d_gene	v_gene	j_gene	CDR3nt	CDR3aa
TRBD1	TRBV19	TRBJ1-6	TGTGCCAGTAGGGGGGACAGGGGAGGCTCACCCCTCCACTTT	CASRGDRGGSPLHF
TRBD1	TRBV18	TRBJ2-5	TGTGCCAGCTCACCACCTAAACAGGGGGCAGTGACCCAGTACTTC	CASSPPKQGAVTQYF
TRBD2	TRBV7-9	TRBJ2-1	TGTGCCAGCAGCTTATTGCTAGCGGGAGCTACTGAGCAGTTCTTC	CASSLLLAGATEQFF
-	TRBV7-2	TRBJ2-5	TGTGCCAGCAGCTTACGGGGGGCCGGGGAGACCCAGTACTTC	CASSLRGAGETQYF
TRBD1	TRBV4-1	TRBJ2-7	TGCGCCAGCAGCCAAGAAGTGACGGGACAGGTGTCCCACGAGCAGTACTTC	CASSQEVTGQVSHEQYF
-	TRBV7-8	TRBJ1-5	TGTGCCAGCAGCTTACAGGTCTATAGCAATCAGCCCCAGCATTTT	CASSLQVYSNQPQHF
-	TRBV6-1	TRBJ2-1	TGTGCCAGCAGATCGACTAGTTATAATGAGCAGTTCTTC	CASRSTSYNEQFF
-	TRBV5-1	TRBJ2-3	TGCGCCAGCAGCTTGGTGTCAGGGCGGGCAGATACGCAGTATTTT	CASSLVSGRADTQYF
-	TRBV29-1	TRBJ2-7	TGCAGCGTTCGTCGGCCGGACTCCCCCTACGAGCAGTACTTC	CSVRRPDSPYEQYF
-	TRBV11-2	TRBJ2-2	TGTGCCAGCAGCTTATCCGTAGCAGCGAACACCGGGGAGCTGTTTTTT	CASSLSVAANTGELFF
-	TRBV6-5	TRBJ2-5	TGTGCCAGCAGCTCGGTCGGAGGGGGGGAGACCCAGTACTTC	CASSSVGGGETQYF
-	TRBV5-1	TRBJ2-7	TGCGCCAGCAGCTCGAGGACTGCCTCCTACGAGCAGTACTTC	CASSSRTASYEQYF
-	TRBV6-5	TRBJ2-7	TGTGCCAGCAGTTACTCTGGTTTAGGGCGGACCCAGCAGTACTTC	CASSYSGLGRTQQYF